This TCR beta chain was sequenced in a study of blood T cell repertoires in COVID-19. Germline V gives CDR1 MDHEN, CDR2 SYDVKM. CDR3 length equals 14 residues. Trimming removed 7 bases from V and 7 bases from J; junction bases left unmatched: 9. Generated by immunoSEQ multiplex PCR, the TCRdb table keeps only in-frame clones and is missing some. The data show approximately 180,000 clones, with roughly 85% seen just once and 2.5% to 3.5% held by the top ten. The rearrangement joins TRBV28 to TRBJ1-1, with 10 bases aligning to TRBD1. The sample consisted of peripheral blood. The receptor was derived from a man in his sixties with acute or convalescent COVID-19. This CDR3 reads CASTILRDRGEAFF. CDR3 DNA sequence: TGTGCCAGCACTATTTTGAGGGACAGGGGTGAAGCTTTCTTT.